The 20 T cell receptor beta chains in this list originate from one sample, sequenced in a study of T cell responses to AZD1222 COVID-19 vaccine. This table comes from immunoSEQ multiplex PCR, and its TCRdb copy is limited to in-frame clones, with some not included. The data hold 100,000 to 150,000 clones, with over 90% observed a single time. The sample in question was peripheral blood, obtained on day 0 of AZD1222 vaccination. The receptors shown here come from an adult in good health.

CDR3 in DNA: TGTGCCAGCAGTGCGCAGACAGGGGGTGGCGAGCAGTACTTC. Translating it yields CASSAQTGGGEQYF. The chain is built from TRBV27 and TRBJ2-7; 9 positions agree with TRBD1. V lost 5 bases to trimming and J lost 6 bases; unmatched junction nucleotides: 8. The germline V gene encodes CDR1 MNHEY and CDR2 SMNVEV (reference sequence). This CDR3 region has 14 residues.

J is TRBJ2-1 and V is TRBV19, with 12 bases that match TRBD2. V was clipped by 4 bases and J by 6 bases; unmatched bases: 7. This CDR3 contains 16 residues. Per germline, CDR1 LNHDA and CDR2 SQIVND (reference sequence). Here the CDR3 reads CASSTQRTSGVNEQFF. CDR3 coding DNA: TGTGCCAGTAGTACACAAAGGACTAGCGGGGTCAATGAGCAGTTCTTC.

The CDR3 loop is CASSYDRGPPQFF. The CDR3 bases are TGTGCCAGCAGTTACGACCGGGGACCACCCCAGTTCTTC. The chain is built from TRBV6-5 and TRBJ2-1; D is possibly TRBD1 or TRBD2 (5 bases each). Germline V gene data show CDR1 as MNHEY and CDR2 as SVGAGI. The length of the CDR3 is 13 residues. The V end lost 2 bases, the J end lost 13 bases, and 15 bases lay between the germline ends.

The chain combines TRBV21-1 with TRBJ2-7. TRBV21-1 has pseudogene status. This CDR3 is 13 amino acids long. In nucleotides, the CDR3 is TGTGCCAGCAGCAAACGACCAAAAGGTGAGCAGTACTTC. Translation gives CASSKRPKGEQYF.

The chain recombines TRBV6-6 with TRBJ2-7, with 8 nucleotides matching TRBD2. This CDR3 contains 13 residues. The germline CDR1 and CDR2 sequences are MNHNY and SVGAGI (reference sequence). After removal of 4 bases from V and 2 bases from J, the junction contained 1 base not matched to a gene. CDR3 loop: CASSFGGAYEQYF. The CDR3 DNA is TGTGCCAGCAGTTTCGGGGGGGCCTACGAGCAGTACTTC.

V is TRBV3-1 (or the pseudogene TRBV3-2) and J is TRBJ2-7; 9 bases map to TRBD1. Germline assignment: CDR1 LGHDT and CDR2 YNNKEL (reference sequence). The CDR3 loop spans 16 amino acids. The J segment lost 0 bases and the V segment lost 1 base, leaving 4 bases of the junction unmatched. Here the CDR3 reads CASSQVPGQGSYEQYF. Here the CDR3 DNA reads TGTGCCAGCAGCCAAGTTCCGGGACAGGGCTCCTACGAGCAGTACTTC.

This rearrangement joins TRBV7-2 to TRBJ1-3; D unresolved. V dropped 1 base and J dropped 0 bases, with 10 bases sitting between them. CDR1 SGHTA and CDR2 FQGNSA come from the germline V gene. The CDR3 has 16 residues. As DNA, the CDR3 is TGTGCCAGCAGCTTAGGTCCAGCGTTCTCTGGAAACACCATATATTTT. Amino acids: CASSLGPAFSGNTIYF.

The V and J genes are TRBV24-1 and TRBJ2-2; no firm D call. This CDR3 spans 16 amino acids. The germline V gene has CDR1 KGHDR and CDR2 SFDVKD. The ends were cut back, 0 bases at V and 2 bases at J, with 9 bases in the middle. In nucleotides, the CDR3 is TGTGCCACCAGTGATTTGGGTAGATACAACACCGGGGAGCTGTTTTTT. Protein sequence: CATSDLGRYNTGELFF.

This rearrangement joins TRBV9 to TRBJ1-2; the match to TRBD1 covers 8 bases. Looked up from germline, CDR1 is SGDLS and CDR2 is YYNGEE. This CDR3 comprises 13 residues. Trimming took 4 bases from V and 7 from J; bases not matched to a gene: 6. In nucleotides, the CDR3 is TGTGCCAGCAGCACCGGACAGGGAGGTGGCTACACCTTC. Its translation: CASSTGQGGGYTF.

This chain joins TRBV6-5 and TRBJ2-7; no firm D call. V lost 4 bases and J lost 2, with 15 bases in between. Germline V lookup: CDR1 MNHEY, CDR2 SVGAGI. The CDR3 has 15 amino acids. The CDR3 DNA is TGTGCCAGCAGTTCCCTGATTACCCCCACCTACGAGCAGTACTTC. It yields the protein CASSSLITPTYEQYF.

The chain is built from TRBV18 and TRBJ1-1, with a weak D call TRBD1 (5 bases). Looked up from germline, CDR1 is KGHSH and CDR2 is LQKENI. Between the trimmed V and J ends, which lost 6 bases and 3 bases, there was a span of 11 bases. The CDR3 spans 13 residues. The CDR3 nucleotides are TGTGCCAGCTCCTCTGGGGGGGACACTGAAGCTTTCTTT. It specifies CASSSGGDTEAFF.

The chain employs TRBV5-1 and TRBJ2-7; 11 bases are a match to TRBD1. The CDR3 is made up of 15 amino acids. The germline V gene encodes CDR1 SGHRS and CDR2 YFSETQ. The ends lost 4 bases at V and 6 bases at J; junction bases unmatched: 9. CDR3 in amino acids: CASSHTRDRGSEQYF. DNA for the CDR3: TGCGCCAGCAGCCACACCCGGGACAGGGGGAGCGAGCAGTACTTC.

The V and J genes are TRBV19 and TRBJ2-3, with 9 bases aligning to TRBD2. The CDR3 spans 14 residues. After removal of 10 bases from V and 0 bases from J, the junction contained 5 bases not matched to a gene. The germline V gene has CDR1 LNHDA and CDR2 SQIVND (reference sequence). CDR3 DNA sequence: TGTGCCACTAGGCGGGGGGGCAGCACAGATACGCAGTATTTT. It specifies CATRRGGSTDTQYF.

The chain employs TRBV7-8 and TRBJ1-2; no clear D. Per germline, CDR1 SGHVS and CDR2 FQNEAQ. Trimming pared 5 bases from V and 8 bases from J, leaving 9 bases between. This CDR3 has 11 amino acids. This CDR3 reads CASSLTSGYTF. DNA for the CDR3: TGTGCCAGCAGCCTTACCTCGGGCTACACCTTC.

The rearrangement uses TRBV6-4 and TRBJ2-1; 13 bases fit TRBD2. The length of the CDR3 is 15 residues. Looked up from germline, CDR1 is MRHNA and CDR2 is SNTAGT. Unmatched junction bases numbered 7, after V lost 8 bases and J lost 6 bases. CDR3 residues: CASSTTSGGVNEQFF. The CDR3 DNA follows: TGTGCCAGCTCTACCACTAGCGGGGGGGTCAATGAGCAGTTCTTC.

This rearrangement joins TRBV6-5 to TRBJ2-5; the match to TRBD2 covers 9 bases. V lost 0 bases to trimming and J lost 5 bases; unmatched junction nucleotides: 7. The germline V gene has CDR1 MNHEY and CDR2 SVGAGI. The CDR3 runs 16 residues. The CDR3 spells CASSYSFAGGVETQYF. The CDR3 DNA reads TGTGCCAGCAGTTACTCCTTTGCGGGAGGGGTGGAGACCCAGTACTTC.

This chain connects TRBV7-2 to TRBJ2-7; D may be TRBD1 or TRBD2 (6 bases each). The ends were cut back, 5 bases at V and 4 bases at J, with 15 bases in the middle. This CDR3 is built from 14 residues. Germline assignment: CDR1 SGHTA and CDR2 FQGNSA. The CDR3 DNA sequence: TGTGCCAGCAGCCGCCGAGGGGGGAGGTACGAGCAGTACTTC. Protein sequence: CASSRRGGRYEQYF.

The chain is built from TRBV12-3 or TRBV12-4 and TRBJ1-5, with TRBD1 as a possible D gene (5 bases). The CDR3 has 13 amino acids. The V gene lost 6 bases and the J gene lost 11 bases, with 17 bases spanning the gap. CDR3 protein: CASSLGTGRSQHF. The CDR3 DNA reads TGTGCCAGCAGCCTCGGGACGGGTCGGTCCCAGCATTTT.

The genes are TRBV19 and TRBJ2-7; no clear D. V shed 3 bases and J shed 2 bases, with 8 bases lying between them. This CDR3 comprises 13 residues. The germline gives CDR1 LNHDA, CDR2 SQIVND (reference sequence). This CDR3 is CASSMGSTYEQYF. The DNA for the CDR3 is TGTGCCAGTAGTATGGGGTCAACCTACGAGCAGTACTTC.

The chain is built from TRBV19 and TRBJ2-7, with 11 nucleotides matching TRBD1. CDR3 size: 14 residues. The germline V gene has CDR1 LNHDA and CDR2 SQIVND (reference sequence). V trimming: 7 bases; J trimming: 4 bases; junction bases outside the gene matches: 6. The CDR3 nucleotides are TGTGCCAGTACCCCCGGGACAGGGGGATACGAGCAGTACTTC. Encoded protein: CASTPGTGGYEQYF.